A single sample gave rise to the 24 T cell receptor beta chains below, sequenced in a study of early T cells in non-severe SARS-CoV-2 infection. TCRdb fed the 5' RACE reads into MiXCR, producing one record per CDR3 protein. The sample lists some 54,000 distinct CDR3 sequences; roughly 9.7% were seen once. Specimen: whole blood. Receptors originate from an adult who was a healthcare worker with PCR-confirmed SARS-CoV-2 infection or an uninfected control (not recorded which).

In its sample, this clonotype was seen many times. The V and J genes are TRBV29-1 and TRBJ1-2; a weak D match, TRBD1 (5 bases). V was cut by 3 bases and J by 8 bases, with 13 bases left in between. CDR3 length: 12 amino acids. Germline V gene lookup returns CDR1 SQVTM and CDR2 ANQGSEA. DNA for the CDR3: TGCAGCGTTGAGGACATATCCAACGGCTACACCTTC. Its protein is CSVEDISNGYTF.

This sequence joins TRBV6-2 or TRBV6-3 and TRBJ2-1, with D unresolved. Per the germline V gene, CDR1 is MNHEY and CDR2 is SVGEGT. V lost 7 bases, J lost 4 bases, and 11 bases lay in between. CDR3 length: 13 residues. The CDR3 region is CASNQELYNEQFF. The DNA of the CDR3 is TGTGCCAGCAACCAGGAGTTATACAATGAGCAGTTCTTC.

At least ten counts were recorded for this clonotype. The V call is TRBV5-1, the J call TRBJ2-7; a weak D match, TRBD1 (6 bases). Germline-derived CDR1 and CDR2 are SGHRS and YFSETQ. The CDR3 has 13 residues. V lost 3 bases and J lost 12, with 19 bases in between. The DNA for the CDR3 is TGCGCCAGCAGCTGGGGGCTACAGGGAACTTGGTACTTC. Residues: CASSWGLQGTWYF.

This clonotype was observed many times. V usage is TRBV9 and J usage is TRBJ2-5, with 9 bases fitting TRBD2. The J segment lost 7 bases and the V segment lost 4 bases, leaving 11 bases of the junction unmatched. This CDR3 is built from 15 residues. Germline V gene data show CDR1 as SGDLS and CDR2 as YYNGEE. The CDR3 is CASSPLLAGVGTQYF. CDR3 nucleotides: TGTGCCAGCAGCCCTCTTTTAGCGGGAGTGGGGACCCAGTACTTC.

In its sample, this clonotype was seen a few times. The chain carries TRBV29-1 and TRBJ2-2, with 7 bases aligning to TRBD1. Germline CDR1 reads SQVTM; CDR2 reads ANQGSEA. This CDR3 spans 13 amino acids. V lost 7 bases and J lost 4; bases outside the gene matches: 6. This chain's CDR3 is CSASDRSTGELFF. CDR3 DNA: TGCAGCGCTTCGGACAGGAGCACCGGGGAGCTGTTTTTT.

This clonotype occurred many times. The J gene is TRBJ2-5, the V gene TRBV30; D not resolved. The V gene's germline CDR1 is GTSNPN and CDR2 SVGIG (reference sequence). The CDR3 sequence is 12 residues long. With 3 bases removed from V and 0 bases from J, the gap between germline ends came to 5 bases. The CDR3 region has the DNA TGTGCCTGGAGAGGGAACCAAGAGACCCAGTACTTC. Its protein product is CAWRGNQETQYF.

A word on this clonotype: A much bigger clone sits one base away, suggesting this may be a read error. This chain uses TRBV7-9 with TRBJ2-1; D gene uncertain. Per germline, CDR1 SEHNR and CDR2 FQNEAQ (reference sequence). The CDR3 length is 13 residues. In DNA form, the CDR3 reads TGTGTCAGCAGCTTAGAGGCGTTCAATGAGCAGTTCTTC. Amino acid sequence: CVSSLEAFNEQFF.

This rearrangement joins TRBV3-1 to TRBJ1-1; tentatively, D is TRBD1 (6 bases). The CDR3 has 14 amino acids. The germline V gene encodes CDR1 LGHDT and CDR2 YNNKEL (reference sequence). Trimming pared 3 bases from V and 0 bases from J, leaving 8 bases between. The chain's CDR3 is CASSHGQLNTEAFF. CDR3 DNA sequence: TGTGCCAGCAGCCACGGACAGCTGAACACTGAAGCTTTCTTT.

There are many counts of this clonotype. The chain links TRBV30 to TRBJ1-2; no definite D call. There are 12 residues in the CDR3. From germline, CDR1 is GTSNPN and CDR2 SVGIG (reference sequence). This CDR3 reads CSWRRDNYGYTF. In DNA form, the CDR3 reads TGTTCTTGGAGGAGGGATAACTATGGCTACACCTTC.

This clonotype showed up many times. The V call is TRBV12-3 or TRBV12-4, the J call TRBJ2-5; possibly TRBD1 or TRBD2 for D (5 bases each). The CDR3 spans 14 residues. The V end lost 3 bases, the J end lost 4 bases, and 12 bases lay between the germline ends. As DNA, the CDR3 is TGTGCCAGCAGTTTTACCGCAGGGACAGAGACCCAGTACTTC. It encodes CASSFTAGTETQYF.

This clonotype was observed at least ten times. The chain combines TRBV7-8 with TRBJ2-1; 15 nucleotides match TRBD2. Germline loops: CDR1 SGHVS, CDR2 FQNEAQ. The CDR3 has 18 residues. V was clipped by 3 bases and J by 3 bases; unmatched bases: 6. CDR3 sequence: CASSFGLAGGPHYNEQFF. The CDR3 nucleotides are TGTGCCAGCAGCTTTGGACTAGCGGGAGGGCCCCACTACAATGAGCAGTTCTTC.

The rearrangement uses TRBV7-6 and TRBJ2-1; 7 bases are a match to TRBD2. Germline trimming cut 5 bases from V and 1 base from J; bases unmatched to any gene: 8. Germline assignment: CDR1 SGHVS and CDR2 FNYEAQ. CDR3 length: 16 residues. Here the CDR3 reads CASSPLRRESYNEQFF. CDR3 DNA sequence: TGTGCCAGCAGCCCCCTCCGGCGGGAGTCCTACAATGAGCAGTTCTTC. The whole variable domain, remainder taken from reference TRBV7-6 and TRBJ2-1, is GAGVSQSPRYKVTKRGQDVALRCDPISGHVSLYWYRQALGQGPEFLTYFNYEAQQDKSGLPNDRFSAERPEGSISTLTIQRTEQRDSAMYRCASSPLRRESYNEQFFGPGTRLTVL.

J is TRBJ1-1 and V is TRBV30; no reliable D call. Between the trimmed V and J ends, which lost 0 bases and 2 bases, there was a span of 7 bases. The CDR3 extends over 13 amino acids. In germline, CDR1 is GTSNPN, CDR2 SVGIG (reference sequence). This CDR3 reads CAWSVRENTEAFF. The CDR3 region has the DNA TGTGCCTGGAGTGTTAGGGAAAACACTGAAGCTTTCTTT. Combining the CDR3 with reference TRBV30 and TRBJ1-1 gives the whole variable domain SQTIHQWPATLVQPVGSPLSLECTVEGTSNPNLYWYRQAAGRGLQLLFYSVGIGQISSEVPQNLSASRPQDRQFILSSKKLLLSDSGFYLCAWSVRENTEAFFGQGTRLTVV.

J is TRBJ2-1 and V is TRBV9, with no clear D. Trimming took off 0 bases at V and 9 bases at J, with 7 bases between the two ends. This CDR3 has 12 residues. CDR1 and CDR2 (germline): SGDLS, YYNGEE. CDR3 nucleotide sequence: TGTGCCAGCAGCGTAGATGCGAGTGAGCAGTTCTTC. Translation gives CASSVDASEQFF. The full variable domain, in which reference TRBV9 and TRBJ2-1 provide the parts outside the CDR3, is DSGVTQTPKHLITATGQRVTLRCSPRSGDLSVYWYQQSLDQGLQFLIQYYNGEERAKGNILERFSAQQFPDLHSELNLSSLELGDSALYFCASSVDASEQFFGPGTRLTVL.

The sample holds a few counts of this clonotype. The rearrangement links TRBV12-3 or TRBV12-4 to TRBJ2-2; the match to TRBD2 covers 13 bases. This CDR3 comprises 16 residues. V lost 6 bases, J lost 6 bases, and 7 bases stayed unmatched. CDR3 amino acids: CASSNGLAGEAGELFF. CDR3 sequence (DNA): TGTGCCAGCAGCAACGGACTAGCGGGAGAGGCCGGGGAGCTGTTTTTT.

This clonotype has a handful of counts. V usage is TRBV7-3 and J usage is TRBJ2-1, with D hard to call. V lost 1 base to trimming and J lost 6 bases, with 16 bases between them. This CDR3 is 16 amino acids long. Looked up from germline, CDR1 is SGHTA and CDR2 is FQGTGA. This CDR3 is CASSLSRAPPGNEQFF. CDR3 nucleotides: TGTGCCAGCAGCTTAAGTCGGGCGCCCCCCGGCAATGAGCAGTTCTTC.

Turning to this clonotype: A much larger clone is a single base away; this may be a read error. The chain uses TRBV7-9 and TRBJ2-5; TRBD1 agrees at 7 bases. The V gene's germline CDR1 is SEHNR and CDR2 FQNEAQ (reference sequence). This CDR3 spans 14 amino acids. V shed 3 bases, J shed 5 bases, and the junction held 6 bases outside the gene matches. CDR3 in amino acids: CASSLQGVWETQYF. CDR3 coding DNA: TGTGCCAGCAGCTTGCAGGGGGTATGGGAGACCCAGTACTTC.

This clonotype was seen ten or more times. The rearrangement joins TRBV5-4 to TRBJ1-4; TRBD1 aligns across 11 bases. This CDR3 region has 16 residues. Per germline, CDR1 SGHNT and CDR2 YYREEE (reference sequence). The V gene end was trimmed by 4 bases and the J gene end by 6 bases; junction bases not matched to a gene: 8. The CDR3 DNA follows: TGTGCCAGCAGCGCGGCTTCGGGACAGGGGGATGAAAAACTGTTTTTT. Residues: CASSAASGQGDEKLFF. Full variable domain (outside the CDR3, taken from reference TRBV5-4 and TRBJ1-4): ETGVTQSPTHLIKTRGQQVTLRCSSQSGHNTVSWYQQALGQGPQFIFQYYREEENGRGNFPPRFSGLQFPNYSSELNVNALELDDSALYLCASSAASGQGDEKLFFGSGTQLSVL.

The V and J genes are TRBV29-1 and TRBJ2-2; no definite D call. This CDR3 region has 11 residues. The V gene's germline CDR1 is SQVTM and CDR2 ANQGSEA. The V and J ends lost 0 bases and 7 bases respectively, with 3 bases between them. CDR3 nucleotide sequence: TGCAGCGTTGAAGATGGCGGGGAGCTGTTTTTT. Its translation is CSVEDGGELFF.

The sample holds many counts of this clonotype. The chain recombines TRBV15 with TRBJ2-3; either TRBD1 or TRBD2 may fit D (5 bases each). Between the trimmed V and J ends, which lost 3 bases and 0 bases, there was a span of 16 bases. The germline V gene has CDR1 LNHNV and CDR2 YYDKDF (reference sequence). This CDR3 is 17 amino acids long. The CDR3 loop is CATSRDTGTRSTDTQYF. CDR3 DNA: TGTGCCACCAGCAGGGATACCGGGACCCGAAGCACAGATACGCAGTATTTT. The whole variable domain, remainder taken from reference TRBV15 and TRBJ2-3, is DAMVIQNPRYQVTQFGKPVTLSCSQTLNHNVMYWYQQKSSQAPKLLFHYYDKDFNNEADTPDNFQSRRPNTSFCFLDIRSPGLGDTAMYLCATSRDTGTRSTDTQYFGPGTRLTVL.

In this sample, this clonotype turned up many times. This chain links TRBV29-1 with TRBJ1-3; a weak D match, TRBD1 (6 bases). V was cut by 1 base and J by 8 bases, with 9 bases left in between. CDR3 length: 12 amino acids. Per the germline V gene, CDR1 is SQVTM and CDR2 is ANQGSEA. The CDR3 DNA reads TGCAGCGTTGAAGGGGCAGGGGACACCATATATTTT. Translating gives CSVEGAGDTIYF.

This clonotype was observed many times. This chain uses TRBV5-6 with TRBJ2-6, with D possibly TRBD1 on 6 matching bases. V lost 4 bases and J lost 0, with 11 bases in between. The germline CDR1 and CDR2 sequences are SGHDT and YYEEEE. The CDR3 loop spans 16 amino acids. CDR3 residues: CASSVWTASGANVLTF. The DNA for the CDR3 is TGTGCCAGCAGCGTTTGGACAGCCTCTGGGGCCAACGTCCTGACTTTC.

This clonotype was counted many times. The chain joins TRBV12-3 or TRBV12-4 to TRBJ2-1, with 10 bases fitting TRBD2. J lost 4 bases, V lost 3 bases, and 15 bases had no gene match. The CDR3 loop spans 19 amino acids. CDR3 in DNA: TGTGCCAGCAGTTTCGGGACTAGCGAGACCGCTCCGAAATACAATGAGCAGTTCTTC. This translates into CASSFGTSETAPKYNEQFF.

This clonotype has a count of ten or more. The chain has TRBV11-3 and TRBJ2-1, with TRBD2 matching over 14 bases. The V segment lost 5 bases and the J segment 8 bases; nucleotides outside the gene matches: 5. Per the germline V gene, CDR1 is SGHNT and CDR2 is YENEEA. This CDR3 comprises 15 residues. This CDR3 is CASSLRTSGRYEQFF. Written as DNA, the CDR3 is TGTGCCAGCAGCCTACGGACTAGCGGGAGGTATGAGCAGTTCTTC.